This T cell receptor (beta chain) was documented in a study of neoadjuvant nivolumab and ipilimumab in lung cancer. General study findings and limits: TCR clonality did not significantly correlate with pathologic tumor regression. Pretherapy blood TCR richness correlated positively with resected tumor richness. Resected tumors had greater TCR richness and clonality than uninvolved lung. Only two of four nivolumab-treated tumors gained richness and clonality by surgery.

Remarks on this clone: Antigen: not known.

Germline CDR1 SGHTA, CDR2 FQGNSA. This CDR3 spans 13 amino acids. Deletions cut 1 base from V and 3 bases from J, with 7 bases between. Method: immunoSEQ multiplex PCR; TCRdb's copy keeps in-frame clones and lacks some. The data show 8,500 to 10,000 clones, roughly 80% seen once. Material: tumor tissue, obtained after neoadjuvant nivolumab, alone or with ipilimumab, at or shortly before surgery. The TCR comes from an adult with non-small cell lung cancer. Some clones in this sample may be carry-over from other donors' samples. The V gene is TRBV7-2, the J gene TRBJ2-7; D remains ambiguous. The CDR3 loop reads CASSLGRSYEQYF. The CDR3 nucleotides read TGTGCCAGCAGCTTAGGAAGGAGCTACGAGCAGTACTTC.